These 32 T cell receptor beta chains share one sample of origin, sequenced in a study of chemoradiotherapy in HPV16-positive cancers. TCRdb's copy holds only in-frame clones and misses some; the assay was immunoSEQ multiplex PCR. The repertoire consists of around 23,000 clones, with 70% to 90% occurring once and the leading ten covering 5.8%. The material sequenced was blood, taken from a patient who underwent chemoradiotherapy. The source is a human donor with HPV-associated anogenital cancer.

This clone was recorded once. The chain employs TRBV18 and TRBJ1-1; D call uncertain. Germline V gene sequence: CDR1 KGHSH, CDR2 LQKENI. There are 14 residues in the CDR3. Trimming stripped 0 bases from V and 5 bases from J, with 10 bases between. The CDR3 reads CASSPPSHETEAFF. The CDR3, as DNA: TGTGCCAGCTCACCACCCAGCCATGAAACTGAAGCTTTCTTT.

This rearrangement joins TRBV6-1 to TRBJ1-6; D gene unclear. CDR1 is MNHNS and CDR2 is SASEGT in the germline V gene. CDR3 length: 12 amino acids. The ends were cut back, 3 bases at V and 14 bases at J, with 11 bases in the middle. The CDR3 is CASSDGLKTLHF. The CDR3 DNA sequence: TGTGCCAGCAGTGATGGCTTGAAAACCCTCCACTTT.

This clone was recorded once. The chain is built from TRBV2 and TRBJ2-1, with 9 bases aligning to TRBD2. Germline lookup yields CDR1 SNHLY and CDR2 FYNNEI. The CDR3 is 14 residues long. The V gene end was trimmed by 8 bases and the J gene end by 7 bases; junction bases not matched to a gene: 9. The chain's CDR3 is CASSTRGGGNEQFF. In DNA, the CDR3 is TGTGCCAGCTCCACGCGGGGGGGCGGGAATGAGCAGTTCTTC.

The rearrangement uses TRBV6-6 and TRBJ1-3, with D perhaps TRBD1 (5 bases). The CDR3 extends over 13 amino acids. Between the trimmed V and J ends, which lost 6 bases and 9 bases, there was a span of 15 bases. CDR1 MNHNY and CDR2 SVGAGI come from the germline V gene (reference sequence). The CDR3, as DNA: TGTGCCAGCAGACAACAGGTGGATGCCACCATATATTTT. Protein: CASRQQVDATIYF.

The rearrangement uses TRBV27 and TRBJ2-7; D is uncertain. The germline V gene encodes CDR1 MNHEY and CDR2 SMNVEV (reference sequence). The CDR3 sequence is 16 residues long. V was pared by 4 bases and J by 1 base, with 17 bases between. The CDR3 region is CASSYTSSHRSYEQYF. CDR3 nucleotide sequence: TGTGCCAGCAGTTACACCAGTAGCCATCGATCCTACGAGCAGTACTTC.

V is TRBV5-4 and J is TRBJ1-1, with D possibly TRBD1 on 6 matching bases. Germline V lookup: CDR1 SGHNT, CDR2 YYREEE (reference sequence). The CDR3 loop spans 14 amino acids. V lost 0 bases and J lost 5, with 11 bases in between. The CDR3 protein is CASSLEGGRTEAFF. The CDR3, as DNA: TGTGCCAGCAGCTTGGAGGGGGGGAGAACTGAAGCTTTCTTT.

The chain combines TRBV6-1 with TRBJ2-2; D may match TRBD1 or TRBD2 (6 bases each). Trimming cost V 3 bases and J 4 bases, with 12 bases left between them. The CDR3 loop spans 15 amino acids. Germline V gives CDR1 MNHNS, CDR2 SASEGT. CDR3 amino acids: CASSDRPGATGELFF. In DNA, the CDR3 is TGTGCCAGCAGTGATCGACCGGGGGCCACCGGGGAGCTGTTTTTT.

This clone was seen only a few times. V usage is TRBV19 and J usage is TRBJ2-2, with D perhaps TRBD1 (6 bases). CDR3 length: 14 residues. Germline values: CDR1 LNHDA, CDR2 SQIVND (reference sequence). The V gene lost 7 bases and the J gene lost 7 bases, with 16 bases spanning the gap. The CDR3 nucleotides read TGTGCCAGTAAAGGGCAGGGGATGGGCGGGGAGCTGTTTTTT. Amino acid sequence: CASKGQGMGGELFF. Looking up the rest from reference TRBV19 and TRBJ2-2 gives the full variable domain: DGGITQSPKYLFRKEGQNVTLSCEQNLNHDAMYWYRQDPGQGLRLIYYSQIVNDFQKGDIAEGYSVSREKKESFPLTVTSAQKNPTAFYLCASKGQGMGGELFFGEGSRLTVL.

This clone was seen just once. This rearrangement joins TRBV19 to TRBJ1-5; maybe TRBD1 (6 bases). V was shortened by 3 bases and J by 2 bases, with 14 bases between the two germline ends. In germline, CDR1 is LNHDA, CDR2 SQIVND (reference sequence). The CDR3 runs 16 residues. For the CDR3, the DNA is TGTGCCAGTAGTATTGTAGAGGGGGGTCGCAATCAGCCCCAGCATTTT. Protein product: CASSIVEGGRNQPQHF.

The CDR3 loop reads CASSSTGQGARGYTF. CDR3 DNA sequence: TGTGCCAGCAGCTCCACCGGACAGGGGGCTCGTGGCTACACCTTC. This sequence joins TRBV7-9 and TRBJ1-2; 11 positions agree with TRBD1. The CDR3 is 15 amino acids. The germline V gene encodes CDR1 SEHNR and CDR2 FQNEAQ (reference sequence). The V gene end was trimmed by 4 bases and the J gene end by 7 bases; junction bases not matched to a gene: 8.

This chain connects TRBV7-9 to TRBJ1-2, with D tentatively TRBD1 (5 bases). The CDR3 loop spans 14 amino acids. Trimming took 2 bases from V and 3 from J, leaving 10 bases between them. Germline V gene lookup returns CDR1 SEHNR and CDR2 FQNEAQ (reference sequence). CDR3 bases: TGTGCCAGCAGCTTACAGGGACCCGACTATGGCTACACCTTC. Translating it yields CASSLQGPDYGYTF.

CDR3 loop: CASMWGGSGANVLTF. The CDR3 DNA is TGTGCCAGCATGTGGGGAGGGTCTGGGGCCAACGTCCTGACTTTC. This rearrangement joins TRBV2 to TRBJ2-6, with 7 bases fitting TRBD2. The CDR3 totals 15 residues. CDR1 SNHLY and CDR2 FYNNEI come from the germline V gene. With V trimmed by 7 bases and J by 1 base, 4 bases remained unmatched.

The chain recombines TRBV9 with TRBJ2-1; perhaps D is TRBD1 or TRBD2 (6 bases each). This CDR3 has 15 amino acids. The germline V and J ends were trimmed by 1 base and 9 bases, with 17 bases remaining between them. The germline CDR1 and CDR2 sequences are SGDLS and YYNGEE. CDR3 nucleotides: TGTGCCAGCAGCGTATGGCCCCGTGGAGGGGGTGAGCAGTTCTTC. This sequence encodes CASSVWPRGGGEQFF. Full variable domain (rest looked up from reference TRBV9 and TRBJ2-1): DSGVTQTPKHLITATGQRVTLRCSPRSGDLSVYWYQQSLDQGLQFLIQYYNGEERAKGNILERFSAQQFPDLHSELNLSSLELGDSALYFCASSVWPRGGGEQFFGPGTRLTVL.

The chain couples TRBV4-2 to TRBJ2-5; maybe TRBD2 (6 bases). The germline CDR1 and CDR2 sequences are LGHNA and YNFKEQ. The CDR3 runs 16 residues. Trimming left V 0 bases short and J 0 bases short, with 11 bases between. In DNA, the CDR3 is TGTGCCAGCAGCCAAGACCTCCGGGACTACCAAGAGACCCAGTACTTC. Translating gives CASSQDLRDYQETQYF.

This chain connects TRBV19 to TRBJ1-5; weak D call: TRBD1 (5 bases). This CDR3 is built from 14 residues. V was clipped by 5 bases and J by 0 bases, with 8 bases between them. Germline CDR1 and CDR2: LNHDA and SQIVND (reference sequence). The CDR3 DNA follows: TGTGCCAGTAGTGCAGGGAATAGCAATCAGCCCCAGCATTTT. Amino acid sequence: CASSAGNSNQPQHF. Complete variable domain (other parts from reference TRBV19 and TRBJ1-5): DGGITQSPKYLFRKEGQNVTLSCEQNLNHDAMYWYRQDPGQGLRLIYYSQIVNDFQKGDIAEGYSVSREKKESFPLTVTSAQKNPTAFYLCASSAGNSNQPQHFGDGTRLSIL.

This chain connects TRBV10-2 to TRBJ1-5; maybe TRBD1 (5 bases). Trimming shortened V by 3 bases and J by 4 bases, and 10 bases separated the two germline ends. This CDR3 spans 14 amino acids. CDR1 and CDR2 (germline): WSHSY, SAAADI. CDR3 nucleotides: TGCGCCAGCAGTGAATCAGGGTTGAATCAGCCCCAGCATTTT. Translating it yields CASSESGLNQPQHF.

The chain carries TRBV30 and TRBJ1-1, with TRBD1 as a possible D gene (5 bases). Trimming left V 1 base short and J 1 base short, with 13 bases between. Germline CDR1 reads GTSNPN; CDR2 reads SVGIG (reference sequence). There are 15 residues in the CDR3. Here the CDR3 DNA reads TGTGCCTGGAGTGACAGGACCCAATGGAACACTGAAGCTTTCTTT. Protein product: CAWSDRTQWNTEAFF.

The gene calls are TRBV2 and TRBJ2-2; perhaps TRBD1 as D (5 bases). CDR1 is SNHLY and CDR2 is FYNNEI in the germline V gene. The CDR3 spans 15 residues. Trimming pared 0 bases from V and 6 bases from J, leaving 11 bases between. The CDR3 sequence: CASSEALRGSGELFF. In nucleotides, the CDR3 is TGTGCCAGCAGTGAAGCGCTTAGGGGATCCGGGGAGCTGTTTTTT.

V usage is TRBV6-5 and J usage is TRBJ2-5; a weak D match, TRBD1 (5 bases). CDR3 length: 14 amino acids. The V end was cut by 0 bases, the J end by 2 bases, with 7 bases between. Germline CDR1 reads MNHEY; CDR2 reads SVGAGI. CDR3 residues: CASSYSAGQETQYF. CDR3 bases: TGTGCCAGCAGTTACTCAGCAGGGCAAGAGACCCAGTACTTC.

The chain has TRBV5-1 and TRBJ1-1; 9 bases map to TRBD1. This CDR3 has 19 amino acids. Germline-derived CDR1 and CDR2 are SGHRS and YFSETQ. V lost 3 bases, J lost 7 bases, and 22 bases stayed unmatched. The CDR3 DNA follows: TGCGCCAGCAGCTCCGACATCCTGAACAGGGGGCGTCGTGAGAATGAAGCTTTCTTT. Residues: CASSSDILNRGRRENEAFF. Combining the CDR3 with reference TRBV5-1 and TRBJ1-1 gives the whole variable domain KAGVTQTPRYLIKTRGQQVTLSCSPISGHRSVSWYQQTPGQGLQFLFEYFSETQRNKGNFPGRFSGRQFSNSRSEMNVSTLELGDSALYLCASSSDILNRGRRENEAFFGQGTRLTVV.

The gene calls are TRBV5-1 and TRBJ2-1; TRBD1 agrees at 12 bases. The CDR3 is 19 residues long. CDR1 is SGHRS, CDR2 YFSETQ, per germline. V was clipped by 1 base and J by 5 bases; unmatched bases: 13. The CDR3 DNA reads TGCGCCAGCAGCTTGTATTGGATCACCGGGACAGGGGGCAACAATGAGCAGTTCTTC. Translated, it gives CASSLYWITGTGGNNEQFF.

This clone was counted once. V is TRBV7-8 and J is TRBJ2-3; 8 bases match TRBD2. The CDR3 is 18 residues long. The V and J ends lost 1 base and 4 bases, in that order; junction bases with no gene match: 13. CDR1 SGHVS and CDR2 FQNEAQ come from the germline V gene. The CDR3 DNA reads TGTGCCAGCAGCTTAGGGGGGACTAGTCCGACCCGGTCAGATACGCAGTATTTT. Protein product: CASSLGGTSPTRSDTQYF. The full variable domain, in which reference TRBV7-8 and TRBJ2-3 provide the parts outside the CDR3, is GAGVSQSPRYKVAKRGQDVALRCDPISGHVSLFWYQQALGQGPEFLTYFQNEAQLDKSGLPSDRFFAERPEGSVSTLKIQRTQQEDSAVYLCASSLGGTSPTRSDTQYFGPGTRLTVL.

This clone came up once. The chain combines TRBV5-4 with TRBJ2-5; D possibly uses TRBD1 or TRBD2 (6 bases each). V was clipped by 4 bases and J by 5 bases, with 15 bases between them. CDR1 is SGHNT, CDR2 YYREEE, per germline (reference sequence). This CDR3 is built from 14 residues. In DNA, the CDR3 is TGTGCCAGCAGCGCGGTCGGGGGCGGGGAGACCCAGTACTTC. Its translation: CASSAVGGGETQYF.

J is TRBJ2-3 and V is TRBV19; 7 nucleotides match TRBD2. The CDR3 totals 15 residues. Trimming at V came to 6 bases and at J to 6 bases, leaving 12 bases not matched to a gene. Germline V CDR1 and CDR2: LNHDA, SQIVND (reference sequence). The CDR3 sequence is CASSQAGTPMDTQYF. In nucleotides, the CDR3 is TGTGCCAGTAGCCAAGCGGGGACGCCTATGGATACGCAGTATTTT. The full variable domain, in which reference TRBV19 and TRBJ2-3 provide the parts outside the CDR3, is DGGITQSPKYLFRKEGQNVTLSCEQNLNHDAMYWYRQDPGQGLRLIYYSQIVNDFQKGDIAEGYSVSREKKESFPLTVTSAQKNPTAFYLCASSQAGTPMDTQYFGPGTRLTVL.

The rearrangement joins TRBV5-5 to TRBJ1-2; no clear D. Deletions cut 3 bases from V and 0 bases from J, with 9 bases between. The CDR3 runs to 14 residues. Germline V gene data show CDR1 as SGHKS and CDR2 as YYEKEE (reference sequence). The CDR3 loop is CASSSGGANYGYTF. CDR3 in DNA: TGTGCCAGCAGCTCTGGTGGAGCTAACTATGGCTACACCTTC.

The gene calls are TRBV2 and TRBJ1-5, with TRBD1 as a possible D gene (6 bases). V was pared by 6 bases and J by 7 bases, with 22 bases between. CDR1 is SNHLY, CDR2 FYNNEI, per germline. The CDR3 sequence is 16 residues long. The CDR3 region is CASSAARLQGSQPQHF. The DNA of the CDR3 is TGTGCCAGCAGCGCTGCGCGACTACAGGGTTCCCAGCCCCAGCATTTT.

This chain joins TRBV14 and TRBJ2-6; a weak D match, TRBD2 (5 bases). With 8 bases removed from V and 0 bases from J, the gap between germline ends came to 11 bases. This CDR3 has 15 residues. The germline V gene has CDR1 SGHDN and CDR2 FVKESK. Here the CDR3 reads CASSDGGSGANVLTF. The CDR3 DNA follows: TGTGCCAGCTCCGACGGAGGCTCTGGGGCCAACGTCCTGACTTTC.

This chain links TRBV11-2 with TRBJ2-1; 9 positions match TRBD1. Germline V lookup: CDR1 SGHAT, CDR2 FQNNGV. Trimming cost V 5 bases and J 7 bases; bases outside gene matches: 9. This CDR3 contains 15 residues. This CDR3 reads CASSARDRAGNEQFF. The DNA of the CDR3 is TGTGCCAGCAGCGCCCGGGACAGGGCGGGGAATGAGCAGTTCTTC. Drawing the rest from reference TRBV11-2 and TRBJ2-1, the complete variable domain is EAGVAQSPRYKIIEKRQSVAFWCNPISGHATLYWYQQILGQGPKLLIQFQNNGVVDDSQLPKDRFSAERLKGVDSTLKIQPAKLEDSAVYLCASSARDRAGNEQFFGPGTRLTVL.

The chain employs TRBV5-6 and TRBJ2-3; 9 nucleotides match TRBD2. V lost 4 bases, J lost 4 bases, and 16 bases stayed unmatched. The CDR3 contains 18 residues. Looked up from germline, CDR1 is SGHDT and CDR2 is YYEEEE. The CDR3 protein is CASSHTEAGGLGADTQYF. The CDR3 DNA is TGTGCCAGCAGCCATACGGAGGCGGGGGGGCTCGGCGCAGATACGCAGTATTTT.

The V gene is TRBV7-6, the J gene TRBJ2-7; TRBD1 is a possible D gene (5 bases). Germline CDR1 reads SGHVS; CDR2 reads FNYEAQ. This CDR3 has 13 residues. Trimming cost V 0 bases and J 5 bases, with 8 bases left between them. The CDR3 DNA is TGTGCCAGCAGCTTAGCTTTCAGGGACGAGCAGTACTTC. Its protein product is CASSLAFRDEQYF. Full variable domain (missing parts from reference TRBV7-6 and TRBJ2-7): GAGVSQSPRYKVTKRGQDVALRCDPISGHVSLYWYRQALGQGPEFLTYFNYEAQQDKSGLPNDRFSAERPEGSISTLTIQRTEQRDSAMYRCASSLAFRDEQYFGPGTRLTVT.

In its sample, this clone was seen once. The chain carries TRBV30 and TRBJ1-1; D is unclear. Trimming removed 0 bases at V and 2 bases at J, with 13 bases between. Germline V lookup: CDR1 GTSNPN, CDR2 SVGIG (reference sequence). The CDR3 covers 15 residues. The CDR3 sequence: CAWSVSRRINTEAFF. The DNA of the CDR3 is TGTGCCTGGAGTGTATCTCGGAGGATAAACACTGAAGCTTTCTTT.

The rearrangement uses TRBV11-2 and TRBJ2-7; 9 bases fit TRBD1. The CDR3 spans 14 residues. Trimming at V came to 3 bases and at J to 4 bases, leaving 4 bases not matched to a gene. Per the germline V gene, CDR1 is SGHAT and CDR2 is FQNNGV. The CDR3, as DNA: TGTGCCAGCAGCTTGTCCGGGACAGGGTACGAGCAGTACGTC. Protein sequence: CASSLSGTGYEQYV.